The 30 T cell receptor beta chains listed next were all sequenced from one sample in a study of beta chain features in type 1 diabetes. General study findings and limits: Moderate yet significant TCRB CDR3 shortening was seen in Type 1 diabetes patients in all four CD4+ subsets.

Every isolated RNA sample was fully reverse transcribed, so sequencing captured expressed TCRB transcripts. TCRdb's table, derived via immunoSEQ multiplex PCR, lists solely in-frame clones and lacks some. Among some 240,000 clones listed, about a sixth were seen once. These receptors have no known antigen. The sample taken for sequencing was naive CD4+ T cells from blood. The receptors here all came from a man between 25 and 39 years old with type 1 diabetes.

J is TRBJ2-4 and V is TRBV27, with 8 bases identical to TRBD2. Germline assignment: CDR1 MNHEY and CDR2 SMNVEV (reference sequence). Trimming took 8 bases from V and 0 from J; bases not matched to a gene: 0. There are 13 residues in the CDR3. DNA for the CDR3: TGTGCCAGCCGGGGGGGAGCCAAAAACATTCAGTACTTC. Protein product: CASRGGAKNIQYF.

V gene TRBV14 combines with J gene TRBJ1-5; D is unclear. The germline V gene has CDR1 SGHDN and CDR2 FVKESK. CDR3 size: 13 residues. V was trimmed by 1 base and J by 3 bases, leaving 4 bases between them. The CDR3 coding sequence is TGTGCCAGCAGCCAAGGGACCAATCAGCCCCAGCATTTT. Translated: CASSQGTNQPQHF.

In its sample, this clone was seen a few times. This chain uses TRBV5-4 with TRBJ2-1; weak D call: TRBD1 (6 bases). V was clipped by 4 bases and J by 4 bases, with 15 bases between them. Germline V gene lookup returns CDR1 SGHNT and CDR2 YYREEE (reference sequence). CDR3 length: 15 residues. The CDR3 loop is CASSIASGQYNEQFF. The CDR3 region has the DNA TGTGCCAGCAGCATAGCAAGTGGACAGTACAATGAGCAGTTCTTC.

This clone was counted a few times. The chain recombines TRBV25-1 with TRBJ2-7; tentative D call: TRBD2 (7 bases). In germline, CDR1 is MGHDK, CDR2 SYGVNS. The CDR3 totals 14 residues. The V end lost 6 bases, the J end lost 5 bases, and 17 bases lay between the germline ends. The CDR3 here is CASRYSRGANEQYF. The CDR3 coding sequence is TGTGCCAGCAGGTACTCCCGGGGGGCCAACGAGCAGTACTTC.

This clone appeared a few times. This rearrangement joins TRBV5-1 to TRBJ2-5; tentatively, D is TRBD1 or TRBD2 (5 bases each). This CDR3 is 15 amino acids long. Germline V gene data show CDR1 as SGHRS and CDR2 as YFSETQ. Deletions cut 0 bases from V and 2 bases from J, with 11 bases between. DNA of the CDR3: TGCGCCAGCAGCTTGGAAGGGACGGAGCAAGAGACCCAGTACTTC. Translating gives CASSLEGTEQETQYF.

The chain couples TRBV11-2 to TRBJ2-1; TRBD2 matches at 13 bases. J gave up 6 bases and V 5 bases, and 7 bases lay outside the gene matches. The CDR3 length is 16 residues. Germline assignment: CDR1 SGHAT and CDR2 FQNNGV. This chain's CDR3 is CASSPLLAGGTNEQFF. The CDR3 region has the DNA TGTGCCAGCAGCCCTTTACTAGCGGGAGGGACCAATGAGCAGTTCTTC. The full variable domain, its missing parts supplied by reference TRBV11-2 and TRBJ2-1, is EAGVAQSPRYKIIEKRQSVAFWCNPISGHATLYWYQQILGQGPKLLIQFQNNGVVDDSQLPKDRFSAERLKGVDSTLKIQPAKLEDSAVYLCASSPLLAGGTNEQFFGPGTRLTVL.

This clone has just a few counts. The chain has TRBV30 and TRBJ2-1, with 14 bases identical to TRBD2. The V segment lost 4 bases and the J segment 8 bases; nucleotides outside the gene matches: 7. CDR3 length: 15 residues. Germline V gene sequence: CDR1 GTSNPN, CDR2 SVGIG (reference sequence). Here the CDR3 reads CAWKVRGLAGDEQFF. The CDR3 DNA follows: TGTGCCTGGAAGGTGCGGGGACTAGCGGGAGATGAGCAGTTCTTC. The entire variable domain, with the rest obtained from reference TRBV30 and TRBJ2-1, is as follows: SQTIHQWPATLVQPVGSPLSLECTVEGTSNPNLYWYRQAAGRGLQLLFYSVGIGQISSEVPQNLSASRPQDRQFILSSKKLLLSDSGFYLCAWKVRGLAGDEQFFGPGTRLTVL.

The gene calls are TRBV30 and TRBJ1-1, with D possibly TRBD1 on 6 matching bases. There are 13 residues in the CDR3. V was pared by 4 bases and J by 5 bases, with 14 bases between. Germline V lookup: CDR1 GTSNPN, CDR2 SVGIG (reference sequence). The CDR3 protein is CAWTIQGRTEAFF. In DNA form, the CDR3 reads TGTGCCTGGACGATTCAGGGGAGGACTGAAGCTTTCTTT.

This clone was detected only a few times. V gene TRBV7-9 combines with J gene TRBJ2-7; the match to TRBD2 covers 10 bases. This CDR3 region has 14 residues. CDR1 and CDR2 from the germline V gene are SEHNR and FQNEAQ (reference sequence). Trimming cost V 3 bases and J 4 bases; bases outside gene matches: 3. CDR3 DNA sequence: TGTGCCAGCAGCTTTAAGCGGGAGGGGTACGAGCAGTACTTC. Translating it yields CASSFKREGYEQYF.

The CDR3 DNA reads TGTGCCACCAGCAGAGTAGATAGGACAGATACGCAGTATTTT. The encoded protein is CATSRVDRTDTQYF. The gene calls are TRBV15 and TRBJ2-3, with D uncertain. CDR3 length equals 14 residues. CDR1 is LNHNV and CDR2 is YYDKDF in the germline V gene (reference sequence). V lost 1 base and J lost 3, with 8 bases in between.

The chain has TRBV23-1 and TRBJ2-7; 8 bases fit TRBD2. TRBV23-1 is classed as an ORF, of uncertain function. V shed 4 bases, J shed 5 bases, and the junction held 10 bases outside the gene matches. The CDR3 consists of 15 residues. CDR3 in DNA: TGCGCCAGCAGTCCGTCAGCGGGAGTGGTCCACGAGCAGTACTTC. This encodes CASSPSAGVVHEQYF.

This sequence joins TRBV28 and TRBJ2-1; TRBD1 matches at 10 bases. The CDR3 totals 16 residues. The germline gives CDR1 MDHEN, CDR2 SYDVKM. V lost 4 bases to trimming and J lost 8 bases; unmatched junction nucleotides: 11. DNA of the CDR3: TGTGCCAGCAGTTCTAACCGGGACAGGGGAATCGATGAGCAGTTCTTC. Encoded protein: CASSSNRDRGIDEQFF.

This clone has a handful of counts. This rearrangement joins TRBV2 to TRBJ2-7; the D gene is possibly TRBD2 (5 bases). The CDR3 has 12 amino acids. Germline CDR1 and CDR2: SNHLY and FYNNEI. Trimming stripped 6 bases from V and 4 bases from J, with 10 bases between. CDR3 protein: CASSARRYEQYF. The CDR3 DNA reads TGTGCCAGCAGCGCGAGGAGGTACGAGCAGTACTTC.

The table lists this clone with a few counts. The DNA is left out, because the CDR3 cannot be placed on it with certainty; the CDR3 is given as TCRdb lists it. The chain's CDR3 is CASSKAVAIGTSGHNEQFF. V and J are TRBV21-1 and TRBJ2-1; the table assigns TRBD2, which was not confirmed against the DNA. TRBV21-1 is labeled a pseudogene. The CDR3 extends over 19 residues, inclusive of both ends.

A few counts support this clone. The CDR3 is CAWRRDYNSPLHF. The CDR3 region has the DNA TGTGCCTGGCGCCGGGATTATAATTCACCCCTCCACTTT. V gene TRBV30 combines with J gene TRBJ1-6; D unresolved. Germline V gene sequence: CDR1 GTSNPN, CDR2 SVGIG (reference sequence). The CDR3 totals 13 residues. Trimming left V 5 bases short and J 4 bases short, with 9 bases between.

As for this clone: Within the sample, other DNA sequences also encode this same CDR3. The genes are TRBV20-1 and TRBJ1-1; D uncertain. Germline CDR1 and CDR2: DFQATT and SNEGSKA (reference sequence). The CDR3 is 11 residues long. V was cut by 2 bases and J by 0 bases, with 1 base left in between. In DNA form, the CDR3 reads TGCAGTGCTAGACTGAACACTGAAGCTTTCTTT. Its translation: CSARLNTEAFF.

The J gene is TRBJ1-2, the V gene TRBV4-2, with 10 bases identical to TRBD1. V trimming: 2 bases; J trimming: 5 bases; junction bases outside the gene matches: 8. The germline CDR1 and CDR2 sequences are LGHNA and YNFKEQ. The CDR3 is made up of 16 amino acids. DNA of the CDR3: TGTGCCAGCAGCCAACCCTTGCCGGGACAGGGGTATGGCTACACCTTC. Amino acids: CASSQPLPGQGYGYTF.

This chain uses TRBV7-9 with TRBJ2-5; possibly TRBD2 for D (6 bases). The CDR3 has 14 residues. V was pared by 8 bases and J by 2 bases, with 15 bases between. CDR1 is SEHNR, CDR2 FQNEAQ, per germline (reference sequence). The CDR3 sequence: CASGRLIAQETQYF. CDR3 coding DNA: TGTGCCAGCGGGAGGTTAATCGCTCAAGAGACCCAGTACTTC.

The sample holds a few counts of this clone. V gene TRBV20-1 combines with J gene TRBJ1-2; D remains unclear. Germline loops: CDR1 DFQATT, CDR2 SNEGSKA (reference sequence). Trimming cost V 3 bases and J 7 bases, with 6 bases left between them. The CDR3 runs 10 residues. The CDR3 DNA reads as TGCAGTGCTAGCCACAGTGGCTACACCTTC. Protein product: CSASHSGYTF.

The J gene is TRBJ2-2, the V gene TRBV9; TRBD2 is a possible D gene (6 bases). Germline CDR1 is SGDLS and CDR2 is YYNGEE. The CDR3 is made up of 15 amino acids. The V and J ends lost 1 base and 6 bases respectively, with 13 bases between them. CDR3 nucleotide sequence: TGTGCCAGCAGCGTATTAGGGGCTAGCGCCGGGGAGCTGTTTTTT. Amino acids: CASSVLGASAGELFF.

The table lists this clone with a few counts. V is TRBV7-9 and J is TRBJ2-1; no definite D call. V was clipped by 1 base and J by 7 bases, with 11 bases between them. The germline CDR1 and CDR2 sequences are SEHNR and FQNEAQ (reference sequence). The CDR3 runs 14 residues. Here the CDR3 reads CASSLGSVENEQFF. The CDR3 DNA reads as TGTGCCAGCAGCTTAGGCTCCGTAGAAAATGAGCAGTTCTTC.

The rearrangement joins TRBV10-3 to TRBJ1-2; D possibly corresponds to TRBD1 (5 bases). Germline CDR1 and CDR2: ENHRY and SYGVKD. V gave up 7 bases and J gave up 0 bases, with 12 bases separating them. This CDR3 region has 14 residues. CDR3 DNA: TGTGCCATCACGGCGCAGGGACCTAACTATGGCTACACCTTC. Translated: CAITAQGPNYGYTF.

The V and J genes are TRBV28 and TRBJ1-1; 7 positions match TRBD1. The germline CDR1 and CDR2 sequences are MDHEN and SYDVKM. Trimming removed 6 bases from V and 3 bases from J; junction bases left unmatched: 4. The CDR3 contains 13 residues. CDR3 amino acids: CASRGTGDTEAFF. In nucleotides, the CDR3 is TGTGCCAGCAGGGGTACAGGGGACACTGAAGCTTTCTTT.

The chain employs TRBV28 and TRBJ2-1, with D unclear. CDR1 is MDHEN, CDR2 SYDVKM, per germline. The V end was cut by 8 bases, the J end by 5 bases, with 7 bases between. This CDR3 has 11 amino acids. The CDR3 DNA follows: TGTGCCAGCCGAAGAGACAATGAGCAGTTCTTC. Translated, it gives CASRRDNEQFF.

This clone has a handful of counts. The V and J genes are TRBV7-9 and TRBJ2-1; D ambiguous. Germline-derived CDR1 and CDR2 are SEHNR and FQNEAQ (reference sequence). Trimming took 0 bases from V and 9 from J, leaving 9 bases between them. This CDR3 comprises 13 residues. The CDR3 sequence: CASSLAQGIEQFF. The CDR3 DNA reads TGTGCCAGCAGCTTAGCTCAAGGCATTGAGCAGTTCTTC.

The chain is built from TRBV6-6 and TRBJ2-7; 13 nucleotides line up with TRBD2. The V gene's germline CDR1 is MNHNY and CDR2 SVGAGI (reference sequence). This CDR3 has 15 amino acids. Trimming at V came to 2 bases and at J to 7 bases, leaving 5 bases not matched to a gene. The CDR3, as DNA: TGTGCCAGCAGTTACGGGGGACTAGCGGGAATTGAGCAGTACTTC. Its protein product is CASSYGGLAGIEQYF.

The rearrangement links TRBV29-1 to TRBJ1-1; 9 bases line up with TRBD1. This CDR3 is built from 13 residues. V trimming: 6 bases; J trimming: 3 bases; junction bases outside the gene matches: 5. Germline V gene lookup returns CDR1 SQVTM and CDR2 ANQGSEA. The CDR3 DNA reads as TGCAGCGTATCTACAGGGGGCCACACTGAAGCTTTCTTT. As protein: CSVSTGGHTEAFF. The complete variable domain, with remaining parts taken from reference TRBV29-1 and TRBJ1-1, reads SAVISQKPSRDICQRGTSLTIQCQVDSQVTMMFWYRQQPGQSLTLIATANQGSEATYESGFVIDKFPISRPNLTFSTLTVSNMSPEDSSIYLCSVSTGGHTEAFFGQGTRLTVV.

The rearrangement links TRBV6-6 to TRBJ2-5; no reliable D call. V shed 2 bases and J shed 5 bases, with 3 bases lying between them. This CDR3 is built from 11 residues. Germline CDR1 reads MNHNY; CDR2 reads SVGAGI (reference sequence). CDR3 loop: CASSYVETQYF. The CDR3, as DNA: TGTGCCAGCAGTTACGTGGAGACCCAGTACTTC.

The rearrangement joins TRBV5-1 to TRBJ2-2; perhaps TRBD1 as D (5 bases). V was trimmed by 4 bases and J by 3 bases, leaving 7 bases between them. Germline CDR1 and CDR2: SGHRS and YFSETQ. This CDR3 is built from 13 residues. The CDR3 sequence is CASSKGDTGELFF. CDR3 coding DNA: TGCGCCAGCAGCAAAGGGGACACCGGGGAGCTGTTTTTT.

The CDR3: CASSQDGTSGDKNIQYF. The CDR3 coding sequence is TGTGCCAGCAGCCAAGATGGGACTAGCGGGGACAAAAACATTCAGTACTTC. The V call is TRBV4-2, the J call TRBJ2-4; the match to TRBD2 covers 13 bases. The CDR3 spans 17 residues. J lost 3 bases, V lost 0 bases, and 2 bases had no gene match. CDR1 LGHNA and CDR2 YNFKEQ come from the germline V gene.